Described below is a single TCR beta chain sequence and its context. No antigen is known for it. This specimen belongs to a study of graft-versus-host responses after intestinal transplantation. The study's findings and limits: High graft-versus-host to host-versus-graft T cell clonal ratios marked allografts of patients with graft-donor macrochimerism.

Generated by immunoSEQ multiplex PCR, the TCRdb table keeps only in-frame clones and is missing some. The sample shows approximately 93,000 clones, about nine tenths of them seen only once. CDR1 is MDHEN, CDR2 SYDVKM, per germline. Losses at the gene ends were 5 bases for V and 4 bases for J; bases not matched to a gene: 10. The CDR3 runs 15 residues. The TCR comes from a human donor who was the organ donor for an intestinal transplant. The chain joins TRBV28 to TRBJ2-7; 8 bases map to TRBD2. The source was unstimulated CD8+ T cells sorted from spleen or lymph node cells, collected before transplant. The CDR3 reads CASSPIAGSLYEQYF. For the CDR3, the DNA is TGTGCCAGCAGTCCGATAGCGGGATCCCTATACGAGCAGTACTTC.